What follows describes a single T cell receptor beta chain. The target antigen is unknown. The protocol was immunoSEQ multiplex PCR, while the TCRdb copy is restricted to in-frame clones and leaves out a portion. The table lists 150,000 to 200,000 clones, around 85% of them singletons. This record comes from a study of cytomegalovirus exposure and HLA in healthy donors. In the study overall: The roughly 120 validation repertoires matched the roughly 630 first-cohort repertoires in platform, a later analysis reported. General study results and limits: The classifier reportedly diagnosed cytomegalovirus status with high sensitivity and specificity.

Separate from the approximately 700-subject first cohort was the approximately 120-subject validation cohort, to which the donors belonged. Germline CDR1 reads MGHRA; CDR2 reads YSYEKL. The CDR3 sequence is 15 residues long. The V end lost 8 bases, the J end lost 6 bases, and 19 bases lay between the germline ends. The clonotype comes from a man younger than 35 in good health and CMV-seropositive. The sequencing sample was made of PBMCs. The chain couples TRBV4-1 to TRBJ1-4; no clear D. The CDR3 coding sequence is TGCGCCAGCCGCCCATATTTTGACTCCTATGAAAAACTGTTTTTT. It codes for CASRPYFDSYEKLFF.